In its sample, the clone carrying this T cell receptor beta chain was seen a few times. Measured with immunoSEQ multiplex PCR; TCRdb has only the in-frame clones, and not every one. This table holds fewer than 150,000 clones, around 81% found once. This sample is drawn from a study of blood T cell repertoires in COVID-19. This clonotype originated in a human donor in a cohort sampled during active COVID-19. Sequencing was performed on peripheral blood.

The CDR3 loop reads CATSDSRQGTDEQYF. The CDR3, as DNA: TGTGCCACCAGTGATTCGAGACAGGGGACGGACGAGCAGTACTTC. The chain uses TRBV24-1 and TRBJ2-7; 8 nucleotides line up with TRBD1. The CDR3 is 15 amino acids. Germline assignment: CDR1 KGHDR and CDR2 SFDVKD. With 2 bases clipped from V and 5 bases from J, the junction kept 7 bases outside the gene matches.